The clone carrying this T cell receptor beta chain was detected only a few times. Its matching antigen is unknown. The sample carries other DNA sequences with the same CDR3. The data were taken from a study of beta chain features in type 1 diabetes. General study results and limits: Equally in patients and controls, PCR might preferentially amplify shorter templates. For Type 1 diabetes patients, all four CD4+ subsets carried TCRB CDR3s that were moderately but significantly shorter. For patients, the naive, central memory and Treg TCRB repertoires appeared more alike than for healthy donors.

Expressed TCRB transcripts were sequenced because the entire RNA isolate underwent reverse transcription. Assay used: immunoSEQ multiplex PCR; TCRdb lists only in-frame clones, some missing. The sample shows 350,000 to 450,000 clones, approximately 15% of them seen only once. Material: naive CD4+ T cells from blood. The receptor was derived from a man aged 25 to 45 in good health.

For the CDR3, the DNA is TGTGCCAGCAGCTTGGCCCGGAAGACCCAGTACTTC. This translates into CASSLARKTQYF. The genes are TRBV5-6 and TRBJ2-5; D call uncertain. The CDR3 extends over 12 amino acids. With 0 bases removed from V and 6 bases from J, the gap between germline ends came to 6 bases. CDR1 SGHDT and CDR2 YYEEEE come from the germline V gene.